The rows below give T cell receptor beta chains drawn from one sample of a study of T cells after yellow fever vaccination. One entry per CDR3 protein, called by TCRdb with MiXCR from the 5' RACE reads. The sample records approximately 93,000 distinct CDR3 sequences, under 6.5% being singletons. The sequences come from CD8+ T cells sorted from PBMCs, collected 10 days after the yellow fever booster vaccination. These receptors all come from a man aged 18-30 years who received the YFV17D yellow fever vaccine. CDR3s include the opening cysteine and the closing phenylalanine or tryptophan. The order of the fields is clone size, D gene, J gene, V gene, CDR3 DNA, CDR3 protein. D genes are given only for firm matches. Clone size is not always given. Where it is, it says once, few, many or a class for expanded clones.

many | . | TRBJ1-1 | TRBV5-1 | TGCGCCAGCAGCGTGACAGGACCGAACACTGAAGCTTTCTTT | CASSVTGPNTEAFF
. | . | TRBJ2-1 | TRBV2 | TGTGCCAGCAGGGTCCTTAGCGGTGCCTCCTACAATGAGCAGTTCTTC | CASRVLSGASYNEQFF
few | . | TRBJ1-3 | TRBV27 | TGTGCCAGCAGTTTCCAGGGACCTCCAGTTGGAAACACCATATATTTT | CASSFQGPPVGNTIYF
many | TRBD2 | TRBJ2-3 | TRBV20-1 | TGCAGTGCTAAAAGCCTACTAGCGGGGGAAGCAGATACGCAGTATTTT | CSAKSLLAGEADTQYF
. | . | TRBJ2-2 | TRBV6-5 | TGTGCCAGCAGTTACAATGAGGAGCTGTTTTTT | CASSYNEELFF
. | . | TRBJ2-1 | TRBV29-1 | TGCAGCGTTGAGGAGAGGATGCCGGCTGAGCAGTTCTTC | CSVEERMPAEQFF
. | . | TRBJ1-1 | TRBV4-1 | TGCGCCAGCAGCCAAGGACCCGGACCAAGTCAGTTTGCTTTCTTT | CASSQGPGPSQFAFF
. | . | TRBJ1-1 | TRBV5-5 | TGTGCCAGCAGCTTTGCCGGGGAGAACACTGAAGCTTTCTTT | CASSFAGENTEAFF
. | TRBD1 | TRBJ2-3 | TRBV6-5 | TGTGCCAGCAGTTCACCCGTGGACGGGACAGGGAACACAGATACGCAGTATTTT | CASSSPVDGTGNTDTQYF
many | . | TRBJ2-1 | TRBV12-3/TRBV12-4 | TGTGCCAGCAGTTTGGGAGGCGATGAGCAGTTCTTC | CASSLGGDEQFF
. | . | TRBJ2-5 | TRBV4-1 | TGCGCCAGCAGCTACGACCAGGGGCTAACGAGGGAGACCCAGTACTTC | CASSYDQGLTRETQYF
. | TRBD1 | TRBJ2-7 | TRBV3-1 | TGTGCCAGCAGCCACACCAACAGGGGGATTTGGGAGCAGTACTTC | CASSHTNRGIWEQYF
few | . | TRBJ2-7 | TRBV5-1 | TGCGCCAGCAGCCAGGGCCTGGGAAACTACGAGCAGTACTTC | CASSQGLGNYEQYF
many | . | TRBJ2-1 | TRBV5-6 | TGTGCCAGCAGCTTGGAGGTCGGCGATGAGCAGTTCTTC | CASSLEVGDEQFF
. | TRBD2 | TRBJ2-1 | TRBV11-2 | TGTGCCAGCAGCTTAGACAGCGGGGGGGCGCCTGAGCAGTTCTTC | CASSLDSGGAPEQFF
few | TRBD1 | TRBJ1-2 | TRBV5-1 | TGCGCCAGCAGGCCCGACAGGGCCGCCGGAACTAACTATGGCTACACCTTC | CASRPDRAAGTNYGYTF
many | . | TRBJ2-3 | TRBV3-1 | TGTGCCAGCAGCCAAGACGGGGCAGGGGTGGATACGCAGTATTTT | CASSQDGAGVDTQYF
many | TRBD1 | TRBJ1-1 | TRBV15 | TGTGCCACCAGCAGAGGTCCAGGGGACAGAGGGAACACTGAAGCTTTCTTT | CATSRGPGDRGNTEAFF
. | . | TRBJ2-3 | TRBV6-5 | TGTGCCAGCAGAATCAGGGGCTCAGATACGCAGTATTTT | CASRIRGSDTQYF
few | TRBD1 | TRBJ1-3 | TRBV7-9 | TGTGCCAGCAGCTCGGGGCAGGGGGCCTTCTCTGGAAACACCATATATTTT | CASSSGQGAFSGNTIYF
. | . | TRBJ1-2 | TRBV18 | TGTGCCAGCTCACCCGTCTGGACAGACTTCTATGGCTACACCTTC | CASSPVWTDFYGYTF
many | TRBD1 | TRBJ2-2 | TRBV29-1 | TGCAGCGTTGAGACGGGACAGGGTATCGCCGGGGAGCTGTTTTTT | CSVETGQGIAGELFF
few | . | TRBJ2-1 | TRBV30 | TGTGCCTGGAGTGGACCCGGGGTTGAGCAGTTCTTC | CAWSGPGVEQFF
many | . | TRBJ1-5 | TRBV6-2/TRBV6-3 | TGTGCCAGCAGTTTAGGGGGTGTTCAGCCCCAGCATTTT | CASSLGGVQPQHF
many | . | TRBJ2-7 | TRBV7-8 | TGTGCCAGCAGCTTAGGGGGGGACAGCTACTCCTACGAGCAGTACTTC | CASSLGGDSYSYEQYF
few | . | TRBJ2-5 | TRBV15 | TGTGCCACCAGCAGAGAGGCTGGCAGAGAGACCCAGTACTTC | CATSREAGRETQYF
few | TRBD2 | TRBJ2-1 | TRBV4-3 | TGCGCCAGCAGCCAAGATCGACTAGCTTACAATGAGCAGTTCTTC | CASSQDRLAYNEQFF
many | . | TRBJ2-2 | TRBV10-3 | TGTGCCATCAGTGTGGAGGACGTCTGGACCGGGGAGCTGTTTTTT | CAISVEDVWTGELFF
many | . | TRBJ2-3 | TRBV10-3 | TGTGCCACCCTGGGCAAGCCTACAGATACGCAGTATTTT | CATLGKPTDTQYF
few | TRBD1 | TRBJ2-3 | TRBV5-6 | TGTGCCAGCAGCTTGGGACAGGGGGTATTCACAGATACGCAGTATTTT | CASSLGQGVFTDTQYF
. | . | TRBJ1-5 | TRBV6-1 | TGTGCCAGCAGTGAATGGGCGGCTGCTGATCAGCCCCAGCATTTT | CASSEWAAADQPQHF
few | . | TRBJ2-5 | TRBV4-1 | TGCGCCAGCAGCCAAGATCGTTTGGCAGCACGGGAGACCCAGTACTTC | CASSQDRLAARETQYF
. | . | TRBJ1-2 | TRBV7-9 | TGTGCCAGCAGCCCATCGGGCTTTAAACACAGAGCTAACTATGGCTACACCTTC | CASSPSGFKHRANYGYTF
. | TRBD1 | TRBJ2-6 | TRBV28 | TGTGCCAGCAACGGGGACAGGGAGGCTGGGGCCAACGTCCTGACTTTC | CASNGDREAGANVLTF
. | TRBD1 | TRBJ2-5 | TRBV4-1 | TGCGCCAGCAGCCAAGGCCACAGGGGGCCCCAAGAGACCCAGTACTTC | CASSQGHRGPQETQYF
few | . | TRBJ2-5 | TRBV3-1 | TGTGCCAGCAGCCAGTCCGGGACCCTCGGGGAGACCCAGTACTTC | CASSQSGTLGETQYF
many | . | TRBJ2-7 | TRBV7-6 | TGTGCCAGCAGCTTAGCCTACAGAGAGCAGTACTTC | CASSLAYREQYF
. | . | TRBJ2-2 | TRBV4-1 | TGCGCCAGCAGCCAAGCTAGCGACGGCACCGGGGAGCTGTTTTTT | CASSQASDGTGELFF
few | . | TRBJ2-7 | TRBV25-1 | TGTGCCAGCAGTGAAAGTACCGAGCAGTACTTC | CASSESTEQYF
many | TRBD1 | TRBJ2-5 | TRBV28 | TGTGCCAGCAGCCGCGAGGGGACAGACGCTCGAGAGACCCAGTACTTC | CASSREGTDARETQYF
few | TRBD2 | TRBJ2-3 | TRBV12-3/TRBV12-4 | TGTGCCAGCAGTTTCGTCGGGGGGAGGGATACGCAGTATTTT | CASSFVGGRDTQYF
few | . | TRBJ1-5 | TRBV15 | TGTGCCACCAGCAGAGAGGGCAGGGCGGATCAGCCCCAGCATTTT | CATSREGRADQPQHF
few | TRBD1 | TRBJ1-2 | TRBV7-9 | TGTGCCAGCAGCTTGGGATCGGGACAGGGAGGCTACACCTTC | CASSLGSGQGGYTF
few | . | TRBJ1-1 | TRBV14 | TGTGCCAGCAGCCGGGGACAAACTGAAGCTTTCTTT | CASSRGQTEAFF
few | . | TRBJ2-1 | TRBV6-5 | TGTGCCAGCAGTTATCTTCGGGATGGCTCCTACAATGAGCAGTTCTTC | CASSYLRDGSYNEQFF
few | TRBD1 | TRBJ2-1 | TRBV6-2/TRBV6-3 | TGTGCCAGCAGCTCAGGACAGGGGCACAATGAGCAGTTCTTC | CASSSGQGHNEQFF
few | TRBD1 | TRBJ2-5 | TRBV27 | TGTGCCAGCACCCAGAGGTACAGGGGATTCGGAGAGACCCAGTACTTC | CASTQRYRGFGETQYF
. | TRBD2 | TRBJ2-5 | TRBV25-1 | TGTGCCAGCAGTGAATCTGAACTAGCGGGGGTCCAGGCGCCCCAGTACTTC | CASSESELAGVQAPQYF
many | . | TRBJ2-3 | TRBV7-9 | TGTGCCAGCTGGGCAGATACGCAGTATTTT | CASWADTQYF
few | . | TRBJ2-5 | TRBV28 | TGTGCCAGCACGGTTAATCGCTATGGTGAGACCCAGTACTTC | CASTVNRYGETQYF
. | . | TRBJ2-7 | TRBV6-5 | TGTGCCAGCAGTTACTCCGGGGGCTCCTACGAGCAGTACTTC | CASSYSGGSYEQYF
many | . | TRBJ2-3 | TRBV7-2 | TGTGCCAGCAGCTTAGGGCAGGGTTTGGCAGATACGCAGTATTTT | CASSLGQGLADTQYF
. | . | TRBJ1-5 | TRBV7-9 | TGTGCCAGCAGCTTAGGCGGATTCCAGCCCCAGCATTTT | CASSLGGFQPQHF